This TCR beta chain was identified in a study of blood T cell repertoires in COVID-19. Study as a whole: Samples came from the United States, Italy and Spain, spanning acute and convalescent COVID-19. Sources were T cells, B-cell-depleted T cells, or PBMCs; the material itself was cDNA or gDNA.

This CDR3 is 14 amino acids long. Germline V CDR1 and CDR2: SGHDT, YYEEEE. V dropped 3 bases and J dropped 10; count of bases not matched to a gene: 10. This clone occurred a few times. Original data processing: Scientists estimated how many nucleated cells there were by amplifying reference gene primers. This table comes from immunoSEQ multiplex PCR, and its TCRdb copy is limited to in-frame clones, with some not included. The DNA gave D and trimming, while V, J and clone size come from that table. The profile covers 290,000 or so clones, with approximately 85% appearing a single time and approximately 5.1% taken by the ten largest.

This TCR derives from a man aged 50-59 years with active or convalescent COVID-19. Material: peripheral blood. The V and J genes are TRBV5-6 and TRBJ1-1, with 9 bases aligning to TRBD1. As DNA, the CDR3 is TGTGCCAGCAGCTCGACCGGGACAGGGATGGGAGCTTTCTTT. Its protein is CASSSTGTGMGAFF.